A selection of T cell receptor beta chains follows, all from one sample in a study of technical replicates of blood from a few donors. Data came from immunoSEQ multiplex PCR; TCRdb stores just in-frame clones and leaves some out. The table includes about 80,000 clones, about 94% detected once. Sequenced: T cells isolated from PBMCs. These receptors all stem from a human donor in good health. CDR3s include the opening cysteine and the closing phenylalanine or tryptophan. The D gene is left open where the match is weak. Size values are once, few and many counts, or a class for expanded clones, and some rows have none.

D: TRBD1; size: NA; V: TRBV6-5; J: TRBJ2-1; DNA: TGTGCCAGCAGACCCGGACAGGGCCCCTACAATGAGCAGTTCTTC; CDR3: CASRPGQGPYNEQFF
D: NA; size: NA; V: TRBV28; J: TRBJ1-1; DNA: TGTGCCAGCACCAAGAACACTGAAGCTTTCTTT; CDR3: CASTKNTEAFF
D: NA; size: NA; V: TRBV7-7; J: TRBJ1-1; DNA: TGTGCTAGCAGCACAGGGATGACTGAAGCTTTCTTT; CDR3: CASSTGMTEAFF
D: TRBD2; size: NA; V: TRBV10-2; J: TRBJ2-1; DNA: TGCGCCAGCAGGACTAGCGGGGATTACAATGAGCAGTTCTTC; CDR3: CASRTSGDYNEQFF
D: TRBD2; size: once; V: TRBV9; J: TRBJ2-2; DNA: TGTGCCAGCAGTCCGGGAGGGAGCACCGGGGAGCTGTTTTTT; CDR3: CASSPGGSTGELFF
D: NA; size: NA; V: TRBV7-3; J: TRBJ2-1; DNA: TGTGCCAGCAGCTTAGCCCCCCAGGGGGGTGAGCAGTTCTTC; CDR3: CASSLAPQGGEQFF
D: NA; size: NA; V: TRBV4-1; J: TRBJ2-7; DNA: TGCGCCAGCAGCCAAGAAGAGGGCAGCCTACTATACTCCTACGAGCTAGGGGAGCAGTACTTC; CDR3: CASSQEEGSLLYSYELGEQYF
D: TRBD1; size: NA; V: TRBV19; J: TRBJ2-7; DNA: TGTGCCAGTAGTCCGGGACAGGGGAAATCCGAGCAGTACTTC; CDR3: CASSPGQGKSEQYF
D: NA; size: once; V: TRBV5-1; J: TRBJ1-4; DNA: TGCGCCAGCAGCTTAACGGGGGGTACTCTCGAAAAACTGTTTTTT; CDR3: CASSLTGGTLEKLFF
D: TRBD1; size: NA; V: TRBV6-6; J: TRBJ1-4; DNA: TGTGCCAGCAGTAGGACAGGGCACTATGAAAAACTGTTTTTT; CDR3: CASSRTGHYEKLFF
D: NA; size: NA; V: TRBV9; J: TRBJ2-7; DNA: TGTGCCAGCAGCGTACAGGGGGGAACCTACGAGCAGTACTTC; CDR3: CASSVQGGTYEQYF
D: TRBD1; size: NA; V: TRBV10-3; J: TRBJ1-3; DNA: TGTGCCATCAGTGACAGGGGGAACTCTGGAAACACCATATATTTT; CDR3: CAISDRGNSGNTIYF
D: NA; size: NA; V: TRBV6-1; J: TRBJ2-7; DNA: TGTGCCACCTACGCCTACGAGCAGTACTTC; CDR3: CATYAYEQYF
D: NA; size: NA; V: TRBV30; J: TRBJ2-5; DNA: TGTGCCTGGACTAGCAGGATGGGGGAGACCCAGTACTTC; CDR3: CAWTSRMGETQYF
D: NA; size: NA; V: TRBV19; J: TRBJ2-7; DNA: TGTGCCAGTAGTATCCCCGGAGGGTATTCCTACGAGCAGTACTTC; CDR3: CASSIPGGYSYEQYF
D: TRBD1; size: once; V: TRBV10-3; J: TRBJ2-2; DNA: TGTGCCATCAGGGATCGGGACAGGTTGGACACCGGGGAGCTGTTTTTT; CDR3: CAIRDRDRLDTGELFF
D: TRBD1; size: once; V: TRBV7-2; J: TRBJ2-5; DNA: TGTGCCAGCAGCTTAGCGGGACAGGGGCTGCAAGAGACCCAGTACTTC; CDR3: CASSLAGQGLQETQYF
D: NA; size: NA; V: TRBV5-1; J: TRBJ1-2; DNA: TGCGCCAGCAGCTCAGACAGGATCTATGGCTACACCTTC; CDR3: CASSSDRIYGYTF
D: TRBD1; size: NA; V: TRBV4-1; J: TRBJ2-5; DNA: TGCGCCAGCAGCCAAGAGACAGGGGAGACCCAGTACTTC; CDR3: CASSQETGETQYF
D: NA; size: NA; V: TRBV11-2; J: TRBJ2-1; DNA: TGTGCCAGCAGTAAGAGCGGGCTCTACAATGAGCAGTTCTTC; CDR3: CASSKSGLYNEQFF
D: NA; size: NA; V: TRBV7-9; J: TRBJ1-5; DNA: TGTGCCAGCAGCTTATCAGGGGACAATCAGCCCCAGCATTTT; CDR3: CASSLSGDNQPQHF
D: TRBD2; size: once; V: TRBV28; J: TRBJ2-1; DNA: TGTGCCAGCACCGGGACTAGCGGGAGTATTGAGCAGTTCTTC; CDR3: CASTGTSGSIEQFF
D: NA; size: NA; V: TRBV4-1; J: TRBJ1-3; DNA: TGCGCCAGCAGCCATAATCACGGGGACTTAAACACCATATATTTT; CDR3: CASSHNHGDLNTIYF
D: TRBD1; size: once; V: TRBV5-1; J: TRBJ2-7; DNA: TGCGCCAGCAGCACGACAGGGAATCCCTACGAGCAGTACTTC; CDR3: CASSTTGNPYEQYF
D: TRBD2; size: NA; V: TRBV25-1; J: TRBJ2-1; DNA: TGTGCCTCCTCTAGCGGGAACCACAATGAGCAGTTCTTC; CDR3: CASSSGNHNEQFF
D: TRBD2; size: NA; V: TRBV7-8; J: TRBJ2-1; DNA: TGTGCCAGCAGCGAAACTAGCGGGAGTGTTGATGAGCAGTTCTTC; CDR3: CASSETSGSVDEQFF
D: TRBD1; size: NA; V: TRBV19; J: TRBJ2-7; DNA: TGTGCCAGTAGTATGGGGACGACAGGGTACGAGCAGTACTTC; CDR3: CASSMGTTGYEQYF
D: TRBD2; size: NA; V: TRBV5-1; J: TRBJ2-3; DNA: TGCGCCAGCAGCTTGATTAGGGCGGGGGGCACAGATACGCAGTATTTT; CDR3: CASSLIRAGGTDTQYF
D: NA; size: NA; V: TRBV9; J: TRBJ2-3; DNA: TGTGCCAGCAGCGTAGAAGAACCCGGGCGGGATAGCACAGATACGCAGTATTTT; CDR3: CASSVEEPGRDSTDTQYF
D: TRBD1; size: NA; V: TRBV9; J: TRBJ2-1; DNA: TGTGCCAGCAGCGGCCGGGACAGCCACAATGAGCAGTTCTTC; CDR3: CASSGRDSHNEQFF
D: TRBD2; size: NA; V: TRBV6-6; J: TRBJ2-1; DNA: TGTGCCAGCAGTTACTCCATAGGACTAGCCAACAATGAGCAGTTCTTC; CDR3: CASSYSIGLANNEQFF
D: NA; size: NA; V: TRBV4-1; J: TRBJ1-1; DNA: TGCGCCAGCAGCCAAGTCAGGGGCACTGAAGCTTTCTTT; CDR3: CASSQVRGTEAFF
D: NA; size: NA; V: TRBV5-1; J: TRBJ1-1; DNA: TGCGCCAGCAGCTTGGAGGGGGCTGAAGCTTTCTTT; CDR3: CASSLEGAEAFF
D: NA; size: NA; V: TRBV5-1; J: TRBJ1-2; DNA: TGCGCCAGCAGCCGTCCGGGACACTCTAACTATGGCTACACCTTC; CDR3: CASSRPGHSNYGYTF
D: TRBD1; size: NA; V: TRBV27; J: TRBJ2-7; DNA: TGTGCCAGCAGCCGACAGGGGGCGGTTTACTACGAGCAGTACTTC; CDR3: CASSRQGAVYYEQYF
D: TRBD2; size: NA; V: TRBV13; J: TRBJ2-7; DNA: TGTGCCAGCAGCCCGTTGGCGGGAGGGCCCTACGAGCAGTACTTC; CDR3: CASSPLAGGPYEQYF
D: TRBD1; size: NA; V: TRBV15; J: TRBJ2-6; DNA: TGTGCCACTACCGGGACAGGGAGTTTCTCTGGGGCCAACGTCCTGACTTTC; CDR3: CATTGTGSFSGANVLTF
D: TRBD1; size: NA; V: TRBV2; J: TRBJ1-2; DNA: TGTGCCAGCAGTGAATGGACAGGTGGAGTTACTAACTATGGCTACACCTTC; CDR3: CASSEWTGGVTNYGYTF
D: NA; size: NA; V: TRBV28; J: TRBJ1-2; DNA: TGTGCCAGCAATCTAGACCGACAGCGATATGGCTACACCTTC; CDR3: CASNLDRQRYGYTF
D: NA; size: once; V: TRBV7-2; J: TRBJ1-2; DNA: TGTGCCAGCAGCTTAGGAGCCAGGGCAACTAACTATGGCTACACCTTC; CDR3: CASSLGARATNYGYTF
D: NA; size: NA; V: TRBV7-6; J: TRBJ1-1; DNA: TGTGCCAGCAGCTTACGTGGGGCGGGAAGGGACACTGAAGCTTTCTTT; CDR3: CASSLRGAGRDTEAFF
D: NA; size: NA; V: TRBV10-3; J: TRBJ2-1; DNA: TGTGCCATCAGTAAGAGCTCCTACAATGAGCAGTTCTTC; CDR3: CAISKSSYNEQFF
D: TRBD2; size: NA; V: TRBV28; J: TRBJ2-7; DNA: TGTGCCAGCAGTGCAAGCGGGATTCGCGCCTACGAGCAGTACTTC; CDR3: CASSASGIRAYEQYF
D: TRBD1; size: NA; V: TRBV10-1; J: TRBJ2-1; DNA: TGCGCCAGCAGTCTAATCCGGGACAGGGGGCTTGACAATGAGCAGTTCTTC; CDR3: CASSLIRDRGLDNEQFF
D: NA; size: NA; V: TRBV11-2; J: TRBJ2-7; DNA: TGTGCCAGCAGCTTAGGTTGGAGAGAGCAGTACTTC; CDR3: CASSLGWREQYF
D: NA; size: NA; V: TRBV2; J: TRBJ2-5; DNA: TGTGCCAGTAGTATCGGGGAGACCCAGTACTTC; CDR3: CASSIGETQYF
D: NA; size: NA; V: TRBV4-1; J: TRBJ1-5; DNA: TGCGCCAGCAGCCAAGGGCAGGGCAATCAGCCCCAGCATTTT; CDR3: CASSQGQGNQPQHF
D: NA; size: NA; V: TRBV27; J: TRBJ2-7; DNA: TGTGCCAGCAGTTTATCGCATACTAGAGTTATCTACGAGCAGTACTTC; CDR3: CASSLSHTRVIYEQYF
D: NA; size: NA; V: TRBV4-1; J: TRBJ1-3; DNA: TGCGCCAGCAGCCAAGATGGAGGAGGAAACACCATATATTTT; CDR3: CASSQDGGGNTIYF